This TCR beta chain derives from a study of shared clonotypes between healthy human individuals. In the CD4+ fraction, cells were divided into CD45RA+ naive and CD45RA-negative memory subsets. Study-wide results and limits: Researchers sampled blood only, noting tissue repertoires likely differ. The study drew on few donors, limiting represented genetic and exposure-history diversity.

In the case of this clone: The antigen remains undetermined.

For sorted subsets, 150 to 200 ng DNA per replicate equaled about 31,000 T cell genomes. Only in-frame clones appear in the TCRdb table, and some are missing; sequencing was by immunoSEQ multiplex PCR. This table has 2 million to 2.5 million clones, around 95% appearing once. The material sequenced was naive CD4+ T cells sorted from blood. Subset defined: CD45RA+ positively selected. The clonotype was recovered from a man younger than 35 in good health.

The chain's CDR3 is CASSEAYGLGGYTF. CDR3 nucleotides: TGTGCCAGCAGTGAAGCTTACGGGCTCGGGGGCTACACCTTC. The chain has TRBV6-1 and TRBJ1-2; D remains ambiguous. Between the trimmed V and J ends, which lost 0 bases and 8 bases, there was a span of 13 bases. The CDR3 contains 14 residues. Germline CDR1 reads MNHNS; CDR2 reads SASEGT.